The clone carrying this TCR beta chain appeared many times. The antigen remains undetermined. This sample was taken from a study of sequential checkpoint blockade in melanoma. Whole-study context: After nivolumab or ipilimumab alone, over 20 patients had week-13 rebiopsies.

The germline V gene has CDR1 SGHNT and CDR2 YENEEA. The CDR3 spans 14 residues. V shed 5 bases and J shed 4 bases, with 14 bases lying between them. Study-wide results and limits: In arm A, pretreatment tumor clonality was associated with response. Tumor T-cell fraction and clonality correlated with PD-L1 and CD8+ counts. Rising tumor T-cell fraction and clonality meant about 30 times likelier benefit.

The assay was immunoSEQ multiplex PCR, and TCRdb's table has in-frame clones only and misses some. The data contain about 18,000 clones, more than 25% of them seen just once; the ten biggest clones take up 7.2%. Treatment noted: randomized to nivolumab then ipilimumab (arm A) or the reverse (arm B). The TCR was taken from a human donor with melanoma. The chain has TRBV11-3 and TRBJ1-2; D is unresolved. This sample comprised tumor tissue (inferred from file names), obtained from a patient given nivolumab and ipilimumab in sequence. Written as DNA, the CDR3 is TGTGCCAGCAGCCTACCGGTGGGATCCTATGGCTACACCTTC. Translating it yields CASSLPVGSYGYTF.